This TCR beta chain was sequenced for a study of cytomegalovirus exposure and HLA in healthy donors. Study conclusions and caveats: Upon later analysis, TCR association rates were observed to vary by HLA locus, being highest for DRB1 and lowest for HLA-C.

PCR used 60 Vbeta primers and 13 Jbeta primers. TCRdb's copy holds only in-frame clones and misses some; the assay was immunoSEQ multiplex PCR. The sample contains 150,000 or so clones, around 75% of which appear only once. Worth noting for this clone: The antigen is unknown.

This clonotype was obtained from a male donor in good health and CMV-seronegative. Material: PBMCs.

The CDR3: CASSLTGGNYNEQFF. DNA of the CDR3: TGTGCCAGTAGCCTAACAGGGGGTAACTACAATGAGCAGTTCTTC. This chain connects TRBV19 to TRBJ2-1; the match to TRBD1 covers 8 bases. The CDR3 consists of 15 residues. Looked up from germline, CDR1 is LNHDA and CDR2 is SQIVND (reference sequence). V shed 6 bases, J shed 3 bases, and the junction held 7 bases outside the gene matches.